Following are 8 T cell receptor beta chains from one sample sequenced in a study of T cell repertoires in cytomegalovirus infection. TCRdb used MiXCR to reprocess the reads, holding one entry per CDR3 protein. The sample lists approximately 350,000 distinct CDR3 sequences, approximately 30% seen once, with roughly 13% in the top ten. No antigens are known for them. This specimen consisted of cultured PBMCs, obtained from culture after CMV antigen stimulation. These receptors were collected from a human donor in good health (CMV status not recorded). Some clones in this sample may be carry-over from other donors' samples.

This clonotype was found many times. V and J are TRBV29-1 and TRBJ2-6; weak D call: TRBD1 (5 bases). The ends were cut back, 7 bases at V and 2 bases at J, with 12 bases in the middle. This CDR3 region has 14 residues. Germline V lookup: CDR1 SQVTM, CDR2 ANQGSEA. This CDR3 is CSARSGTGANVLTF. The CDR3, as DNA: TGCAGCGCCCGATCAGGGACTGGGGCCAACGTCCTGACTTTC.

This clonotype turned up a few times. This rearrangement joins TRBV6-5 to TRBJ2-5; D is undetermined. The CDR3 length is 13 residues. Germline CDR1 reads MNHEY; CDR2 reads SVGAGI. V was trimmed by 6 bases and J by 6 bases, leaving 14 bases between them. The CDR3: CASRPPGPQTQYF. CDR3 nucleotide sequence: TGTGCCAGCAGACCACCAGGACCCCAGACCCAGTACTTC.

The chain employs TRBV7-3 and TRBJ2-1; either TRBD1 or TRBD2 may fit D (6 bases each). Germline CDR1 is SGHTA and CDR2 is FQGTGA. Trimming stripped 1 base from V and 7 bases from J, with 11 bases between. The CDR3 has 14 residues. The CDR3 protein is CASSLMGGTNEQFF. The CDR3 DNA reads TGTGCCAGCAGCTTAATGGGGGGCACAAATGAGCAGTTCTTC.

The rearrangement uses TRBV24-1 and TRBJ1-2, with a possible D match to TRBD1 (5 bases). The CDR3 extends over 14 amino acids. V shed 1 base and J shed 9 bases, with 14 bases lying between them. CDR1 and CDR2 from the germline V gene are KGHDR and SFDVKD. CDR3 sequence reads: CATSDLGFGGRYTF. CDR3 DNA: TGTGCCACCAGTGATTTAGGCTTCGGGGGACGCTACACCTTC.

This clonotype was recorded many times. V is TRBV7-2 and J is TRBJ2-1; a weak D match, TRBD2 (6 bases). The V end lost 3 bases, the J end lost 0 bases, and 12 bases lay between the germline ends. The CDR3 is made up of 16 amino acids. Germline assignment: CDR1 SGHTA and CDR2 FQGNSA. The CDR3 reads CASSLGLSSSYNEQFF. DNA for the CDR3: TGTGCCAGCAGCTTGGGACTTTCGAGCTCCTACAATGAGCAGTTCTTC. The full variable domain, completed using reference TRBV7-2 and TRBJ2-1, is GAGVSQSPSNKVTEKGKDVELRCDPISGHTALYWYRQSLGQGLEFLIYFQGNSAPDKSGLPSDRFSAERTGGSVSTLTIQRTQQEDSAVYLCASSLGLSSSYNEQFFGPGTRLTVL.

This clonotype was recorded many times. This chain links TRBV6-5 with TRBJ1-6, with unresolved D. The CDR3 consists of 13 residues. Germline V CDR1 and CDR2: MNHEY, SVGAGI. Trimming took 2 bases from V and 10 from J, leaving 9 bases between them. The CDR3 protein is CASSYNLESPLHF. CDR3 nucleotide sequence: TGTGCCAGCAGTTACAATCTAGAATCACCCCTCCACTTT.

The sample holds one count of this clonotype. V is TRBV20-1 and J is TRBJ1-1; TRBD1 is a possible D gene (5 bases). Germline values: CDR1 DFQATT, CDR2 SNEGSKA (reference sequence). The V end lost 7 bases, the J end lost 3 bases, and 15 bases lay between the germline ends. The CDR3 covers 13 residues. The CDR3 region is CSVMSAGHTEAFF. The CDR3 nucleotides read TGCAGTGTTATGAGTGCAGGGCACACTGAAGCTTTCTTT.

To note about this clonotype: Germline is not matched at one junction end, which may reflect a read error. The chain links TRBV5-5 to TRBJ1-5; D gene unclear. Germline V gives CDR1 SGHKS, CDR2 YYEKEE (reference sequence). The CDR3 is 15 amino acids. This CDR3 reads CASSLGLSSNQPQRF. Written as DNA, the CDR3 is TGTGCCAGCAGCTTAGGCCTAAGTAGCAATCAGCCCCAGCGTTTT. The variable domain in full, with the rest retrieved from reference TRBV5-5 and TRBJ1-5, is DAGVTQSPTHLIKTRGQQVTLRCSPISGHKSVSWYQQVLGQGPQFIFQYYEKEERGRGNFPDRFSARQFPNYSSELNVNALLLGDSALYLCASSLGLSSNQPQRFGDGTRLSIL.